One and the same sample provided the 30 T cell receptor beta chains below, sequenced in a study of cytomegalovirus exposure and HLA in healthy donors. Both 60 Vbeta primers and 13 Jbeta primers went into the PCR. Only in-frame clones appear in the TCRdb table, and some are missing; sequencing was by immunoSEQ multiplex PCR. The table records more than 100,000 clones, roughly 69% of them present only once. The material sequenced was PBMCs. The origin of the receptors is a woman between 40 and 55 years old in good health and CMV-seropositive.

The chain combines TRBV18 with TRBJ2-7; 7 nucleotides align to TRBD1. Per germline, CDR1 KGHSH and CDR2 LQKENI. The trim removed 3 bases at V and 3 bases at J, leaving 5 bases unmatched. The CDR3 is 14 amino acids. The CDR3 loop reads CASSPTGADYEQYF. CDR3 in DNA: TGTGCCAGCTCACCCACAGGGGCGGACTACGAGCAGTACTTC.

The chain combines TRBV6-1 with TRBJ1-1; D perhaps matches TRBD1 (6 bases). The germline V and J ends were trimmed by 6 bases and 4 bases, with 12 bases remaining between them. The CDR3 totals 13 residues. Germline V CDR1 and CDR2: MNHNS, SASEGT. The CDR3 nucleotides are TGTGCCAGCAGCGACAGGTATGGCACTGAAGCTTTCTTT. The encoded protein is CASSDRYGTEAFF.

This clone was recorded only once. The V and J genes are TRBV7-2 and TRBJ1-6, with D possibly matching TRBD1 (5 bases). Between the trimmed V and J ends, which lost 2 bases and 10 bases, there was a span of 12 bases. Germline lookup yields CDR1 SGHTA and CDR2 FQGNSA. CDR3 length: 14 residues. The CDR3 DNA follows: TGTGCCAGCAGCTTATGGGGGGGAGCATCACCCCTCCACTTT. This codes for CASSLWGGASPLHF.

The chain joins TRBV13 to TRBJ2-2; 8 bases are shared with TRBD1. Germline V lookup: CDR1 PRHDT, CDR2 FYEKMQ (reference sequence). The CDR3 contains 15 residues. Unmatched junction bases numbered 4, after V lost 6 bases and J lost 1 base. Here the CDR3 reads CASSYRGVNTGELFF. For the CDR3, the DNA is TGTGCCAGCAGTTACAGGGGGGTGAACACCGGGGAGCTGTTTTTT.

The chain employs TRBV2 and TRBJ2-5; maybe TRBD1 (6 bases). Germline V CDR1 and CDR2: SNHLY, FYNNEI. This CDR3 comprises 13 residues. V gave up 1 base and J gave up 4 bases, with 7 bases separating them. Here the CDR3 DNA reads TGTGCCAGCAGTGAAGAGACAGGAGAGACCCAGTACTTC. Amino acid sequence: CASSEETGETQYF.

This clone appeared once. In nucleotides, the CDR3 is TGTGCCAGCAGCTTGGCCGGGACGGCCGCGGGAGAGCAGTACTTC. It translates to CASSLAGTAAGEQYF. The chain joins TRBV5-4 to TRBJ2-7; weak D call: TRBD2 (6 bases). Germline V gives CDR1 SGHNT, CDR2 YYREEE (reference sequence). Trimming left V 0 bases short and J 7 bases short, with 17 bases between. The CDR3 is 15 residues long. Filled out from reference TRBV5-4 and TRBJ2-7, the complete variable domain reads ETGVTQSPTHLIKTRGQQVTLRCSSQSGHNTVSWYQQALGQGPQFIFQYYREEENGRGNFPPRFSGLQFPNYSSELNVNALELDDSALYLCASSLAGTAAGEQYFGPGTRLTVT.

This rearrangement joins TRBV7-2 to TRBJ2-3; TRBD2 matches 9 bases. Germline CDR1 SGHTA, CDR2 FQGNSA. The CDR3 is made up of 19 amino acids. With V trimmed by 3 bases and J by 0 bases, 13 bases remained unmatched. CDR3 nucleotide sequence: TGTGCCAGCAGCTTTACGGGACTAGCTCAAACCGTAAGCACAGATACGCAGTATTTT. Protein: CASSFTGLAQTVSTDTQYF.

This clone has more than one count but fewer than ten. The chain has TRBV19 and TRBJ1-6; D is unresolved. Trimming left V 2 bases short and J 11 bases short, with 10 bases between. The germline V gene has CDR1 LNHDA and CDR2 SQIVND (reference sequence). CDR3 length: 13 amino acids. The CDR3 bases are TGTGCCAGTAGTATATCTCAGGCCCCACCCCTCCACTTT. Protein product: CASSISQAPPLHF.

V gene TRBV2 combines with J gene TRBJ1-2, with 9 bases aligning to TRBD1. Germline V gives CDR1 SNHLY, CDR2 FYNNEI. V dropped 6 bases and J dropped 5; count of bases not matched to a gene: 13. The CDR3 loop spans 16 amino acids. CDR3 bases: TGTGCCAGCAGCACCACGGGACAGGGTGGGTCTTATGGCTACACCTTC. Residues: CASSTTGQGGSYGYTF.

This chain's CDR3 is CASSFYGYTAGGNYEQYF. CDR3 nucleotide sequence: TGTGCCAGCAGCTTCTACGGCTACACAGCGGGGGGTAACTACGAGCAGTACTTC. This chain uses TRBV7-2 with TRBJ2-7; 9 positions agree with TRBD2. This CDR3 has 18 residues. The V segment lost 3 bases and the J segment 3 bases; nucleotides outside the gene matches: 15. Germline lookup yields CDR1 SGHTA and CDR2 FQGNSA.

The chain has TRBV7-2 and TRBJ1-2; TRBD1 matches 7 bases. Germline V CDR1 and CDR2: SGHTA, FQGNSA. The CDR3 has 18 amino acids. J lost 5 bases, V lost 5 bases, and 20 bases had no gene match. The CDR3 spells CASSPSHSTGTRLYGYTF. CDR3 coding DNA: TGTGCCAGCAGCCCTAGCCACTCGACAGGGACAAGGCTGTATGGCTACACCTTC. Full variable domain (remainder filled in from reference TRBV7-2 and TRBJ1-2): GAGVSQSPSNKVTEKGKDVELRCDPISGHTALYWYRQSLGQGLEFLIYFQGNSAPDKSGLPSDRFSAERTGGSVSTLTIQRTQQEDSAVYLCASSPSHSTGTRLYGYTFGSGTRLTVV.

V and J are TRBV5-1 and TRBJ1-1; a weak D match, TRBD1 (6 bases). The V gene lost 4 bases and the J gene lost 4 bases, with 14 bases spanning the gap. Germline V gene data show CDR1 as SGHRS and CDR2 as YFSETQ. This CDR3 has 14 residues. The CDR3 nucleotides read TGCGCCAGCAGCCTCAGGGGAACGGGCACTGAAGCTTTCTTT. Protein sequence: CASSLRGTGTEAFF.

The rearrangement joins TRBV6-6 to TRBJ1-1, with 7 bases lining up with TRBD1. The CDR3 length is 13 residues. CDR1 and CDR2 from the germline V gene are MNHNY and SVGAGI (reference sequence). Losses at the gene ends were 7 bases for V and 5 bases for J; bases not matched to a gene: 7. The CDR3 loop is CASNPTGRTEAFF. As DNA, the CDR3 is TGTGCCAGCAACCCGACAGGGAGGACTGAAGCTTTCTTT.

This chain uses TRBV6-5 with TRBJ1-2; 10 bases agree with TRBD1. The CDR3 runs to 15 residues. V was pared by 5 bases and J by 4 bases, with 7 bases of the junction left unmatched. Per germline, CDR1 MNHEY and CDR2 SVGAGI. This CDR3 reads CASSPGQGLSYGYTF. In nucleotides, the CDR3 is TGTGCCAGCAGTCCGGGACAGGGGCTGTCCTATGGCTACACCTTC.

This clone was observed a few times. This chain joins TRBV7-9 and TRBJ1-1; D possibly corresponds to TRBD1 (6 bases). Trimming pared 1 base from V and 6 bases from J, leaving 18 bases between. The CDR3 covers 16 residues. The germline gives CDR1 SEHNR, CDR2 FQNEAQ (reference sequence). The CDR3, as DNA: TGTGCCAGCAGCTTAGGCCAGAGGGGGGACTACGCTGAAGCTTTCTTT. Its translation: CASSLGQRGDYAEAFF.

This chain connects TRBV5-1 to TRBJ1-2, with D perhaps matching TRBD1 (6 bases). This CDR3 comprises 15 residues. Per the germline V gene, CDR1 is SGHRS and CDR2 is YFSETQ. V was clipped by 0 bases and J by 3 bases, with 12 bases between them. Here the CDR3 DNA reads TGCGCCAGCAGCTTGGCCCACAGGGTCGACTATGGCTACACCTTC. It encodes CASSLAHRVDYGYTF.

This chain joins TRBV5-3 and TRBJ1-2, with a tentative D call TRBD1 (5 bases). TRBV5-3 is placed among ORFs of uncertain function. This CDR3 has 19 residues. Between the trimmed V and J ends, which lost 4 bases and 3 bases, there was a span of 28 bases. The CDR3, as DNA: TGTGCCAGAAGCCCCCCTTCCGGGCGGCAGGGTGATTTGGACTATGGCTACACCTTC. It is translated as CARSPPSGRQGDLDYGYTF.

The table lists this clone with a count of one. The DNA of the CDR3 is TGTGCCAGCAGTCAGCTTAACAGACAAGAGACCCAGTACTTC. As protein: CASSQLNRQETQYF. The rearrangement links TRBV27 to TRBJ2-5; D unresolved. The CDR3 length is 14 residues. Germline V gene data show CDR1 as MNHEY and CDR2 as SMNVEV (reference sequence). V was pared by 5 bases and J by 2 bases, with 12 bases between.

The chain joins TRBV14 to TRBJ1-2; no clear D. The CDR3 has 12 residues. CDR1 is SGHDN, CDR2 FVKESK, per germline. Trimming pared 0 bases from V and 8 bases from J, leaving 7 bases between. The CDR3 DNA reads TGTGCCAGCAGCCAAGACCGGGGAGGCTACACCTTC. Protein: CASSQDRGGYTF. The variable domain in full, with the rest retrieved from reference TRBV14 and TRBJ1-2, is EAGVTQFPSHSVIEKGQTVTLRCDPISGHDNLYWYRRVMGKEIKFLLHFVKESKQDESGMPNNRFLAERTGGTYSTLKVQPAELEDSGVYFCASSQDRGGYTFGSGTRLTVV.

The chain has TRBV27 and TRBJ1-2; D call uncertain. Trimming took off 4 bases at V and 2 bases at J, with 11 bases between the two ends. The germline CDR1 and CDR2 sequences are MNHEY and SMNVEV (reference sequence). The CDR3 consists of 14 residues. CDR3 bases: TGTGCCAGCAGTTCCAGCAAGAGGAACTATGGCTACACCTTC. It yields the protein CASSSSKRNYGYTF.

V and J are TRBV7-8 and TRBJ1-1; D uncertain. Germline values: CDR1 SGHVS, CDR2 FQNEAQ. This CDR3 has 16 residues. Between the trimmed V and J ends, which lost 0 bases and 7 bases, there was a span of 18 bases. The CDR3 DNA reads TGTGCCAGCAGCTTAGCTTCCAGGCCCCACGGAATTGAAGCTTTCTTT. It codes for CASSLASRPHGIEAFF.

The genes are TRBV10-3 and TRBJ2-1; TRBD2 matches at 12 bases. The CDR3 sequence is 15 residues long. Germline CDR1 reads ENHRY; CDR2 reads SYGVKD. V was clipped by 6 bases and J by 6 bases; unmatched bases: 6. This CDR3 reads CAIRTGTSGSNEQFF. CDR3 nucleotides: TGTGCCATCAGAACCGGGACTAGCGGGTCCAATGAGCAGTTCTTC.

The genes are TRBV14 and TRBJ2-4, with TRBD1 matching over 9 bases. The germline CDR1 and CDR2 sequences are SGHDN and FVKESK. This CDR3 is 17 amino acids long. V lost 3 bases and J lost 0; bases outside the gene matches: 6. The CDR3 sequence: CASSHGQGILAKNIQYF. The CDR3 bases are TGTGCCAGCAGCCACGGACAGGGGATACTAGCCAAAAACATTCAGTACTTC.

V usage is TRBV6-6 and J usage is TRBJ2-5, with 9 bases fitting TRBD2. Trimming removed 4 bases from V and 1 base from J; junction bases left unmatched: 4. This CDR3 has 15 amino acids. Germline values: CDR1 MNHNY, CDR2 SVGAGI (reference sequence). CDR3 region: CASSSAGGTQETQYF. The CDR3 nucleotides read TGTGCCAGCAGTTCAGCGGGGGGAACCCAAGAGACCCAGTACTTC.

The V gene is TRBV5-4, the J gene TRBJ1-1; D unclear. The CDR3 has 17 amino acids. The ends were cut back, 0 bases at V and 0 bases at J, with 15 bases in the middle. Germline V CDR1 and CDR2: SGHNT, YYREEE (reference sequence). The CDR3 nucleotides are TGTGCCAGCAGCTTGGGAGGGATCAGCCGAATGAACACTGAAGCTTTCTTT. Residues: CASSLGGISRMNTEAFF. Looking up the rest from reference TRBV5-4 and TRBJ1-1 gives the full variable domain: ETGVTQSPTHLIKTRGQQVTLRCSSQSGHNTVSWYQQALGQGPQFIFQYYREEENGRGNFPPRFSGLQFPNYSSELNVNALELDDSALYLCASSLGGISRMNTEAFFGQGTRLTVV.

The chain couples TRBV7-2 to TRBJ1-4; 12 bases match TRBD1. The V gene end was trimmed by 7 bases and the J gene end by 7 bases; junction bases not matched to a gene: 10. The CDR3 has 16 residues. Germline-derived CDR1 and CDR2 are SGHTA and FQGNSA. Here the CDR3 reads CASTDRPGQGAEKLFF. The CDR3 bases are TGTGCCAGCACCGACCGACCGGGACAGGGGGCTGAAAAACTGTTTTTT.

J is TRBJ2-7 and V is TRBV6-1; 10 bases are shared with TRBD2. The germline V gene has CDR1 MNHNS and CDR2 SASEGT. There are 15 residues in the CDR3. J was trimmed by 1 base and V by 6 bases; bases with no gene match: 6. This CDR3 reads CASSRSGGASYEQYF. The CDR3 region has the DNA TGTGCCAGCAGCAGAAGCGGGGGGGCGTCCTACGAGCAGTACTTC.

This chain connects TRBV5-4 to TRBJ2-3; 8 bases agree with TRBD2. Germline CDR1 and CDR2: SGHNT and YYREEE (reference sequence). The CDR3 is 16 residues long. V dropped 4 bases and J dropped 0; count of bases not matched to a gene: 7. CDR3 sequence (DNA): TGTGCCAGCAGCCAGCGGGGGAGTCCCAGCACAGATACGCAGTATTTT. This translates into CASSQRGSPSTDTQYF.

The chain is built from TRBV2 and TRBJ2-1; TRBD2 is a possible D gene (6 bases). The V end was cut by 5 bases, the J end by 7 bases, with 12 bases between. The CDR3 extends over 13 amino acids. Looked up from germline, CDR1 is SNHLY and CDR2 is FYNNEI. The CDR3 coding sequence is TGTGCCAGCAGTCTAGGGACTTTGAATGAGCAGTTCTTC. Translating gives CASSLGTLNEQFF.

This chain links TRBV9 with TRBJ1-2, with D possibly matching TRBD1 (5 bases). V was shortened by 2 bases and J by 2 bases, with 13 bases between the two germline ends. The CDR3 covers 15 residues. CDR1 is SGDLS, CDR2 YYNGEE, per germline. CDR3 coding DNA: TGTGCCAGCAGCGTTGACAGAGACCCAAACTATGGCTACACCTTC. Translation gives CASSVDRDPNYGYTF. Variable domain in full (rest from reference TRBV9 and TRBJ1-2): DSGVTQTPKHLITATGQRVTLRCSPRSGDLSVYWYQQSLDQGLQFLIQYYNGEERAKGNILERFSAQQFPDLHSELNLSSLELGDSALYFCASSVDRDPNYGYTFGSGTRLTVV.